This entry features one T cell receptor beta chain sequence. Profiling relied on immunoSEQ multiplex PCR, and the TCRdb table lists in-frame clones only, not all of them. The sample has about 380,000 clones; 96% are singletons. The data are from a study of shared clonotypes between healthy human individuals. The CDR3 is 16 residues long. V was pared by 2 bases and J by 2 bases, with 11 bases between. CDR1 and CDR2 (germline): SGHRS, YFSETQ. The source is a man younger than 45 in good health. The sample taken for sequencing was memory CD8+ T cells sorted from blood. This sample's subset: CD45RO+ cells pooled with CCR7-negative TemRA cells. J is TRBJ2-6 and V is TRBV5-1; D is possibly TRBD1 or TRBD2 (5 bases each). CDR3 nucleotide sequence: TGCGCCAGCAGCTTCCCGGGGCAAGCTGGGGCCAACGTCCTGACTTTC. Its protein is CASSFPGQAGANVLTF.